This passage covers 7 T cell receptor gamma chains from one sample sequenced in a study of γδ T cells in repeated Plasmodium falciparum infection. Bulk repertoires came from Vgamma9/Vdelta2+ or Vdelta2-negative gammadelta T cells flow-sorted from PBMC. TCRdb re-called clones from the multiplex PCR reads using CATT. The table shows approximately 5,200 gamma-chain clones, with roughly 3.5% occurring only once. Sequenced sample: gamma-delta T cells from blood. The origin of the receptors is a pool of human donors (malaria-infected and uninfected, not separated).

This clone was recorded a few times. A far larger clone is off by one base, so a read error is likely. Other DNA sequences in this sample translate to the same CDR3. The chain links TRGV8 to TRGJ1 or TRGJ2. The J gene is absent in TCRdb and was assigned here via DNA matching to germline. This CDR3 region has 13 residues. The V and J ends lost 1 base and 7 bases, in that order; junction bases with no gene match: 7. The germline gives CDR1 VENAVY, CDR2 YDSYNSRV. The CDR3: CATWDRRRYKKLF. The CDR3 DNA sequence: TGTGCCACCTGGGATAGACGGAGGTATAAGAAACTCTTT.

A remark on this clone: TCRdb assigns this DNA the protein of a much larger clone, which departs from its translation at residue 14; this likely reflects a read error, and the protein shown comes from translating the DNA. V gene TRGV9 combines with J gene TRGJP. The CDR3 length is 16 residues. CDR1 and CDR2 (germline): GITISATS, ISYDGTV (reference sequence). The CDR3 sequence is CALWEAKELGKKIRVF. The CDR3 DNA reads TGTGCCTTGTGGGAGGCCAAAGAGTTGGGCAAAAAAATCAGGGTATTT.

This clone was recorded a few times. TCRdb attributes to this sequence the protein of a much larger clone, which differs from the DNA translation at residue 8; a read error is likely, and the protein displayed is translated from the DNA. The chain is built from TRGV4 and TRGJ1 or TRGJ2. The J gene, missing from TCRdb, was assigned here through DNA to germline matching. V dropped 4 bases and J dropped 3; count of bases not matched to a gene: 9. The germline V gene has CDR1 EGSTGY and CDR2 YDSYTSSV. The CDR3 totals 14 residues. As DNA, the CDR3 is TGTGCCACCTGGGACCGGAAGAGTTATTATAAGAAACTCTTT. Translating it yields CATWDRKSYYKKLF.

On this clone itself: Translating this DNA gives a protein that differs at residue 6 from the TCRdb one, which belongs to a much larger clone; a read error is likely, and the protein shown is this translation. The CDR3 nucleotides read TGTGCCACCTGGGATAGGTTCCATCACACTGGTTGGTTCAAGATATTT. Translating gives CATWDRFHHTGWFKIF. J is TRGJP1 and V is TRGV4. The germline CDR1 and CDR2 sequences are EGSTGY and YDSYTSSV. The ends lost 3 bases at V and 4 bases at J; junction bases unmatched: 11. This CDR3 is 16 amino acids long.

This clone was picked up many times. A far bigger clonotype differs at one base, so this is likely a read error. In the same sample, other DNA sequences code for this CDR3. The chain has TRGV4 and TRGJ1 or TRGJ2. The CDR3 is 13 amino acids. Germline assignment: CDR1 EGSTGY and CDR2 YDSYTSSV. CDR3 nucleotide sequence: TGTGCCACCTGGGATTCGAATTATTACAAGAAACTCTTT. Translated, it gives CATWDSNYYKKLF.

Points on this clone: TCRdb records a much larger clone's protein for this DNA, with a difference at residue 3 that likely arises from a read error; the protein given is the translation of the DNA. CDR3 sequence (DNA): TGTGCCGCCTGGTACGAGGCACGTTATAAGAAACTCTTT. Protein sequence: CAAWYEARYKKLF. V gene TRGV3 combines with J gene TRGJ1 or TRGJ2. CDR1 and CDR2 (germline): VTNTFY, YDVSTARD (reference sequence). CDR3 length: 13 residues.

The sample holds a few counts of this clone. With only one base between it and a far larger clone, this is likely a read error. The identical CDR3 is also encoded by other nucleotide sequences in the sample. The chain couples TRGV9 to TRGJ1 or TRGJ2. The J gene is not listed in TCRdb, so it was assigned here from a DNA match to germline. The CDR3 is 14 amino acids. Germline V gives CDR1 GITISATS, CDR2 ISYDGTV (reference sequence). The CDR3 reads CALWEVSDYYKKLF. The CDR3 DNA follows: TGTGCCTTGTGGGAGGTGTCCGATTATTACAAGAAACTCTTT.